The clone carrying this TCR beta chain was observed a few times. These data originate in a study of blood T cell repertoires in COVID-19. Whole-study context: There were acute and convalescent COVID-19 samples, and they came from the United States, Italy and Spain. T cells, B-cell-depleted T cells, or PBMCs supplied cDNA or gDNA.

Germline CDR1 MNHEY, CDR2 SVGAGI. V lost 5 bases and J lost 0, with 10 bases in between. This CDR3 contains 14 residues. Authors' methods: Using reference gene primer amplification, nucleated cell counts were estimated. TCRdb keeps only in-frame clones here, not all; method: immunoSEQ multiplex PCR. V and J calls and clone size are given by that table; D and trimming were obtained from the DNA. The sample lists 100,000 to 150,000 clones; around 85% were seen once. The clonotype originates from a woman aged 45 to 65 with acute or convalescent COVID-19. The J gene is TRBJ1-1, the V gene TRBV6-5; no reliable D call. The sequenced sample was peripheral blood. CDR3 sequence reads: CASSTSAVNTEAFF. The CDR3 nucleotides are TGTGCCAGCAGTACGTCCGCAGTGAACACTGAAGCTTTCTTT.